This T cell receptor beta chain was found in a study of blood T cell repertoires in COVID-19. Study context: From T cells, B-cell-depleted T cells, or PBMCs came the material, which was cDNA or gDNA.

The CDR3 is 14 residues long. Looked up from germline, CDR1 is SGHRS and CDR2 is YFSETQ. Trimming removed 4 bases at V and 7 bases at J, with 17 bases between. Sequencing was performed with immunoSEQ multiplex PCR; in TCRdb, only in-frame clones are kept and a portion is missing. The sample has roughly 190,000 clones, 88% seen once. The chain is built from TRBV5-1 and TRBJ1-1; D is unclear. The receptor comes from a man aged 30-40 years with acute or convalescent COVID-19. Material: peripheral blood. DNA for the CDR3: TGCGCCAGCAGCACTACTACACCCCCAAGTGAAGCTTTCTTT. As protein: CASSTTTPPSEAFF.